The entry that follows covers one T cell receptor beta chain sequence. Its antigen is not identified. The study ran its PCR with 60 Vbeta and 13 Jbeta primers. Some clones are missing from TCRdb's copy, which holds only in-frame ones; the method was immunoSEQ multiplex PCR. The repertoire holds 160,000 or so clones, with around 79% as singletons. The record originates from a study of cytomegalovirus exposure and HLA in healthy donors. Germline assignment: CDR1 SGHNT and CDR2 YENEEA. V shed 5 bases, J shed 5 bases, and the junction held 11 bases outside the gene matches. CDR3 length: 16 residues. General observations from the study: In a later analysis, HLA-associated TCR beta chains were more clonally expanded than equally common others.

Sample: PBMCs. This chain connects TRBV11-3 to TRBJ2-3; 9 bases are shared with TRBD2. The receptor was derived from a female donor in good health and CMV-seronegative. The CDR3 protein is CASSPGGGRVGDTQYF. The CDR3 DNA is TGTGCCAGCAGCCCCGGAGGCGGGAGGGTTGGAGATACGCAGTATTTT.